The clone carrying this T cell receptor beta chain was seen repeatedly, ten times or more. TCRdb passed the RT-PCR reads through MiXCR, listing each CDR3 protein once. The table lists hundreds of thousands of distinct CDR3 sequences, about 7.6% of them singletons. This sample stems from a study of response to subunit inactivated influenza vaccine. Trimming stripped 1 base from V and 4 bases from J, with 5 bases between. The CDR3 length is 14 residues. Per the germline V gene, CDR1 is SGHDN and CDR2 is FVKESK. The genes are TRBV14 and TRBJ1-6; D may be TRBD1 (5 bases). The clonotype comes from a man between 45 and 75 years old who received an inactivated influenza vaccine. The sequencing used PBMCs from blood, collected roughly 24 months after vaccination. The CDR3 coding sequence is TGTGCCAGCAGCCAAGGACAGTATAATTCACCCCTCCACTTT. It is translated as CASSQGQYNSPLHF.